Detailed here is one T cell receptor (beta chain). The sample is drawn from a study of CD8+CD57+ T cells in acquired aplastic anemia. Study-level information: On average, sorted CD4+ and CD8+ cells gave roughly 3 ug of DNA.

Template material for TCR beta VDJ and CDR3 profiling consisted of genomic DNA. One entry per CDR3 protein, called by TCRdb with MiXCR from the reads. The sample lists roughly 280,000 distinct CDR3 sequences; about three fifths were seen once. CD8+CD57+ cell expansion, shown by flow cytometry, had occurred in the patients selected for sequencing. This TCR derives from a human donor with aplastic anemia. Sequencing was performed on sorted CD4+, CD8+, or CD8+CD57+ T cells (not recorded which) from PBMCs.

DNA for the CDR3: TGTGCCAGCAGTTACTCGTTTGGGGACAATGAGCAGTTCTTC. It is translated as CASSYSFGDNEQFF. The V call is TRBV6-6, the J call TRBJ2-1; D ambiguous. V was cut by 0 bases and J by 5 bases, with 8 bases left in between. CDR3 length: 14 amino acids. CDR1 and CDR2 (germline): MNHNY, SVGAGI (reference sequence).